A selection of T cell receptor beta chains follows, all from one sample in a study of blood T cell repertoires in COVID-19. The data were produced by immunoSEQ multiplex PCR, yet TCRdb's version contains in-frame clones alone and is incomplete. The table records tens of thousands of clones, more than 85% of them present only once. The sequenced sample consisted of peripheral blood. The receptors were sampled from a man aged 55 to 69 with acute or convalescent COVID-19. The CDR3 runs from the conserved cysteine through the conserved F or W. D genes are given only for firm matches. Not every row has a clone size; where given, it reads once, few, many or a size class.

d_gene: TRBD2; j_gene: TRBJ2-1; v_gene: TRBV7-3; abundance: once; CDR3aa: CASSSTSGDYNEQFF; CDR3nt: TGTGCCAGCAGCTCGACTAGCGGGGACTACAATGAGCAGTTCTTC
d_gene: TRBD2; j_gene: TRBJ2-3; v_gene: TRBV3-1/TRBV3-2; abundance: once; CDR3aa: CASSQEASGKGTDTQYF; CDR3nt: TGTGCCAGCAGCCAAGAAGCTAGCGGGAAAGGCACAGATACGCAGTATTTT
d_gene: TRBD2; j_gene: TRBJ2-7; v_gene: TRBV13; abundance: few; CDR3aa: CASSLSSGGEQYF; CDR3nt: TGTGCCAGCAGCTTATCCTCGGGAGGCGAGCAGTACTTC
d_gene: TRBD2; j_gene: TRBJ2-3; v_gene: TRBV7-2; abundance: .; CDR3aa: CASSSVAGEEDTQYF; CDR3nt: TGTGCCAGCAGCTCCGTAGCGGGAGAGGAAGATACGCAGTATTTT
d_gene: .; j_gene: TRBJ1-5; v_gene: TRBV6-5; abundance: few; CDR3aa: CASKTNSGQPQHF; CDR3nt: TGTGCCAGCAAAACTAATTCAGGGCAGCCCCAGCATTTT
d_gene: .; j_gene: TRBJ1-1; v_gene: TRBV19; abundance: .; CDR3aa: CASSIQGSNTEAFF; CDR3nt: TGTGCCAGTAGTATACAGGGGTCGAACACTGAAGCTTTCTTT
d_gene: TRBD2; j_gene: TRBJ2-1; v_gene: TRBV15; abundance: .; CDR3aa: CATSRGLAGGPGGNEQFF; CDR3nt: TGTGCCACCAGCCGAGGACTAGCGGGAGGGCCAGGGGGCAATGAGCAGTTCTTC
d_gene: TRBD2; j_gene: TRBJ2-3; v_gene: TRBV7-8; abundance: .; CDR3aa: CASSRTSGSYTDTQYF; CDR3nt: TGTGCCAGCAGTCGGACTAGCGGGAGTTACACAGATACGCAGTATTTT
d_gene: .; j_gene: TRBJ1-4; v_gene: TRBV19; abundance: once; CDR3aa: CASSTRGLPPGEKLFF; CDR3nt: TGTGCCAGTAGTACGCGGGGACTCCCACCCGGCGAAAAACTGTTTTTT
d_gene: TRBD2; j_gene: TRBJ2-2; v_gene: TRBV2; abundance: .; CDR3aa: CASRGLAGVVGELFF; CDR3nt: TGTGCCAGCAGGGGACTAGCGGGAGTGGTTGGGGAGCTGTTTTTT
d_gene: TRBD1; j_gene: TRBJ1-2; v_gene: TRBV19; abundance: .; CDR3aa: CASSKGQGADGYTF; CDR3nt: TGTGCCAGTAGTAAAGGACAGGGGGCCGATGGCTACACCTTC
d_gene: .; j_gene: TRBJ1-2; v_gene: TRBV6-1; abundance: .; CDR3aa: CASSSTGTYGYTF; CDR3nt: TGTGCCAGCAGTTCTACAGGGACCTATGGCTACACCTTC
d_gene: TRBD1; j_gene: TRBJ1-4; v_gene: TRBV19; abundance: .; CDR3aa: CATQDRAPEKLFF; CDR3nt: TGTGCCACCCAAGACAGGGCGCCAGAAAAACTGTTTTTT
d_gene: TRBD1; j_gene: TRBJ1-4; v_gene: TRBV11-2; abundance: .; CDR3aa: CASSFRDRGEKLFF; CDR3nt: TGTGCCAGCAGCTTCCGGGACAGGGGTGAAAAACTGTTTTTT
d_gene: .; j_gene: TRBJ2-7; v_gene: TRBV5-1; abundance: .; CDR3aa: CASSLQPLAYEQYF; CDR3nt: TGCGCCAGCAGCTTGCAGCCGCTAGCCTACGAGCAGTACTTC
d_gene: .; j_gene: TRBJ2-1; v_gene: TRBV18; abundance: .; CDR3aa: CASSPPLANEQFF; CDR3nt: TGTGCCAGCTCACCACCACTAGCTAATGAGCAGTTCTTC
d_gene: TRBD2; j_gene: TRBJ2-1; v_gene: TRBV7-9; abundance: .; CDR3aa: CASSHSGGGSGGRNEQFF; CDR3nt: TGTGCCAGCAGCCACTCCGGGGGGGGTAGCGGAGGTCGGAATGAGCAGTTCTTC
d_gene: .; j_gene: TRBJ1-3; v_gene: TRBV5-1; abundance: .; CDR3aa: CASSLTDPGSGNTIYF; CDR3nt: TGCGCCAGCAGTTTAACGGATCCAGGATCCGGAAACACCATATATTTT
d_gene: .; j_gene: TRBJ2-1; v_gene: TRBV28; abundance: once; CDR3aa: CASSLMIGRGHEGGPSYNEQFF; CDR3nt: TGTGCCAGCAGCCTTATGATCGGCAGGGGGCATGAGGGAGGGCCCTCCTACAATGAGCAGTTCTTC
d_gene: .; j_gene: TRBJ1-3; v_gene: TRBV28; abundance: .; CDR3aa: CASSLFASSGNTIYF; CDR3nt: TGTGCCAGCAGTTTATTTGCGAGCTCTGGAAACACCATATATTTT
d_gene: .; j_gene: TRBJ1-1; v_gene: TRBV6-5; abundance: .; CDR3aa: CASQSGGLVNTEAFF; CDR3nt: TGTGCCAGCCAAAGCGGGGGGCTAGTGAACACTGAAGCTTTCTTT
d_gene: .; j_gene: TRBJ1-3; v_gene: TRBV28; abundance: few; CDR3aa: CASSPPAGPSGNTIYF; CDR3nt: TGTGCCAGCAGTCCACCCGCAGGGCCCTCTGGAAACACCATATATTTT
d_gene: .; j_gene: TRBJ2-6; v_gene: TRBV24-1; abundance: once; CDR3aa: CATSDFRGSGANVLTF; CDR3nt: TGTGCCACCAGTGATTTCCGGGGATCTGGGGCCAACGTCCTGACTTTC
d_gene: TRBD2; j_gene: TRBJ2-1; v_gene: TRBV29-1; abundance: few; CDR3aa: CSGTGTSANEQFF; CDR3nt: TGCAGCGGAACCGGGACTAGCGCCAATGAGCAGTTCTTC
d_gene: .; j_gene: TRBJ2-1; v_gene: TRBV4-1; abundance: few; CDR3aa: CASSQVVPHEQFF; CDR3nt: TGCGCCAGCAGCCAAGTTGTCCCTCATGAGCAGTTCTTC
d_gene: TRBD1; j_gene: TRBJ1-5; v_gene: TRBV7-8; abundance: once; CDR3aa: CASSLVSQGAFQPQHF; CDR3nt: TGTGCCAGCAGCTTAGTATCTCAGGGGGCGTTTCAGCCCCAGCATTTT
d_gene: .; j_gene: TRBJ2-4; v_gene: TRBV19; abundance: .; CDR3aa: CATRVMGKNIQYF; CDR3nt: TGTGCCACCAGGGTAATGGGCAAAAACATTCAGTACTTC
d_gene: TRBD2; j_gene: TRBJ2-1; v_gene: TRBV11-3; abundance: .; CDR3aa: CASTQVAGGGNEQFF; CDR3nt: TGTGCCAGCACTCAAGTAGCGGGAGGAGGCAATGAGCAGTTCTTC
d_gene: TRBD1; j_gene: TRBJ2-1; v_gene: TRBV6-2/TRBV6-3; abundance: .; CDR3aa: CASSYSNPGQVRSEQFF; CDR3nt: TGTGCCAGCAGTTACTCGAACCCGGGACAGGTGAGGAGTGAGCAGTTCTTC
d_gene: .; j_gene: TRBJ1-3; v_gene: TRBV19; abundance: .; CDR3aa: CASSSTRNTIYF; CDR3nt: TGTGCCAGTAGTTCCACACGAAACACCATATATTTT
d_gene: .; j_gene: TRBJ1-2; v_gene: TRBV6-5; abundance: .; CDR3aa: CASSPDGNYGYTF; CDR3nt: TGTGCCAGCAGTCCCGACGGGAACTATGGCTACACCTTC
d_gene: .; j_gene: TRBJ1-6; v_gene: TRBV7-9; abundance: .; CDR3aa: CASSLSGSSSPLHF; CDR3nt: TGTGCCAGCAGCTTATCAGGGTCTAGTTCACCCCTCCACTTT
d_gene: .; j_gene: TRBJ1-5; v_gene: TRBV12-5; abundance: .; CDR3aa: CASGLVLNSNQPQHF; CDR3nt: TGTGCTAGTGGTTTGGTACTGAACAGCAATCAGCCCCAGCATTTT
d_gene: .; j_gene: TRBJ1-2; v_gene: TRBV30; abundance: .; CDR3aa: CAWNPDSSLGYTF; CDR3nt: TGTGCCTGGAACCCGGACAGTTCCTTGGGCTACACCTTC
d_gene: .; j_gene: TRBJ2-5; v_gene: TRBV27; abundance: .; CDR3aa: CASSLAGLRDQYF; CDR3nt: TGTGCCAGCAGTTTAGCTGGTCTCCGGGATCAGTACTTC
d_gene: .; j_gene: TRBJ1-5; v_gene: TRBV21-1; abundance: few; CDR3aa: CASSPQGPQHF; CDR3nt: TGTGCCAGCAGCCCCCAGGGGCCCCAGCATTTT
d_gene: .; j_gene: TRBJ1-2; v_gene: TRBV30; abundance: .; CDR3aa: CAWSDPGTALYYGYTF; CDR3nt: TGTGCCTGGAGTGACCCAGGAACAGCCCTTTACTATGGCTACACCTTC
d_gene: TRBD1; j_gene: TRBJ1-1; v_gene: TRBV2; abundance: few; CDR3aa: CASSDPDRVQAFF; CDR3nt: TGTGCCAGCAGTGACCCCGACAGGGTGCAAGCTTTCTTT
d_gene: TRBD1; j_gene: TRBJ2-2; v_gene: TRBV24-1; abundance: .; CDR3aa: CATSRGQDPTGELFF; CDR3nt: TGTGCCACCAGCCGGGGACAGGATCCCACCGGGGAGCTGTTTTTT
d_gene: .; j_gene: TRBJ1-6; v_gene: TRBV7-9; abundance: .; CDR3aa: CASSHGQEGSPLHF; CDR3nt: TGTGCCAGCAGCCACGGACAAGAAGGTTCACCCCTCCACTTT